Below, 24 T cell receptor delta chains from the same sample are listed, as sequenced in a study of γδ T cells in repeated Plasmodium falciparum infection. Gammadelta T cells were flow-sorted from PBMC into Vgamma9/Vdelta2+ and Vdelta2-negative populations for bulk analysis. TCRdb reprocessed the multiplex PCR reads through CATT. The table includes 50,000 to 60,000 delta-chain clones, more than 1.5% detected once. Sequences were obtained from gamma-delta T cells from blood. Every receptor here comes from a pool of human donors (malaria-infected and uninfected, not separated).

On this clone itself: A far larger clone differs by one base, so this is likely a read error. The same CDR3 can be traced to other DNA sequences in this sample. The J gene is TRDJ1, the V gene TRDV1; 7 bases agree with TRDD3. Here the J gene was assigned by germline matching of the DNA, as TCRdb has none. Germline loops: CDR1 TSWWSYY, CDR2 QGS. The V gene end was trimmed by 0 bases and the J gene end by 7 bases; junction bases not matched to a gene: 29. CDR3 length equals 22 residues. This CDR3 is CALGELYFWGRTPLRRGGKLIF. DNA of the CDR3: TGTGCTCTTGGGGAACTCTACTTCTGGGGGCGAACACCCTTAAGAAGGGGTGGTAAACTCATCTTT.

At least ten counts were recorded for this clone. The germline gene is not matched at one end of the junction; a read error may be the cause. The sample carries other DNA sequences with the same CDR3. The chain couples TRDV1 to TRDJ1, with 10 bases aligning to TRDD3. TCRdb records no J gene; here it was assigned by comparing the DNA to germline. Germline loops: CDR1 TSWWSYY, CDR2 QGS. The CDR3 has 23 residues. Here the CDR3 reads CALRELLGPTLWGILADTDKLIF. The CDR3 DNA follows: TGTGCTCTTAGGGAACTCCTGGGTCCTACTCTCTGGGGGATATTGGCGGACACCGATAAACTCATCTTT.

The rearrangement uses TRDV3 and TRDJ1; TRDD3 agrees at 8 bases. No J gene was available from TCRdb, and it was assigned here by a germline match of the DNA. This CDR3 is 23 amino acids long. Looked up from germline, CDR1 is TVYSNPD and CDR2 is GDNSRS (reference sequence). V shed 2 bases and J 0 bases; nucleotides not matched to a gene: 32. The CDR3 coding sequence is TGTGCCTTTCTTCAAACTCTACCCCGTCCTCCGTACTTGGGGGATCTCTACACCGATAAACTCATCTTT. This codes for CAFLQTLPRPPYLGDLYTDKLIF. The full variable domain, in which reference TRDV3 and TRDJ1 provide the parts outside the CDR3, is CDKVTQSSPDQTVASGSEVVLLCTYDTVYSNPDLFWYRIRPDYSFQFVFYGDNSRSEGADFTQGRFSVKHILTQKAFHLVISPVRTEDSATYYCAFLQTLPRPPYLGDLYTDKLIFGKGTRVTVEP.

In its sample, this clone was seen a few times. The amino acid sequence in TCRdb belongs to a much larger clone and departs from this DNA's translation at residue 7, likely a sequencing read error; the sequence shown is translated from the DNA. This rearrangement joins TRDV2 to TRDJ1; D is unclear. Germline matching of the DNA provided the J gene here, since TCRdb leaves it blank. Between the trimmed V and J ends, which lost 0 bases and 4 bases, there was a span of 14 bases. Germline CDR1 GEAIGNYY, CDR2 EKD. This CDR3 comprises 15 residues. The CDR3 region is CACDTVETLGDKLIF. CDR3 bases: TGTGCCTGTGACACCGTGGAAACCTTGGGCGATAAACTCATCTTT.

In regard to this clone: This DNA translates differently at residue 13 from the TCRdb protein, which is that of a much larger clone; a read error is likely, and the protein shown is the DNA's own translation. This chain connects TRDV1 to TRDJ1; the match to TRDD2 covers 7 bases. The J gene was missing in TCRdb and was found by matching the end of the DNA to germline. This CDR3 has 22 residues. Trimming took 0 bases from V and 2 from J; bases not matched to a gene: 24. Looked up from germline, CDR1 is TSWWSYY and CDR2 is QGS. This CDR3 is CALGELHTTRLPAFSFTDKLIF. The CDR3 bases are TGTGCTCTTGGGGAACTGCATACCACCCGCCTTCCTGCTTTCAGTTTTACCGATAAACTCATCTTT.

The table lists this clone with many counts. This chain joins TRDV1 and TRDJ1; 8 bases align to TRDD3. TCRdb supplies no J gene; here it was assigned by aligning the nucleotide sequence to germline. The CDR3 is 20 amino acids. The germline gives CDR1 TSWWSYY, CDR2 QGS. V shed 1 base and J 0 bases; nucleotides not matched to a gene: 16. In DNA, the CDR3 is TGTGCTCTTGGGGAACGACTCTTTGGGGGATCTCCTTTGTACACCGATAAACTCATCTTT. Its protein is CALGERLFGGSPLYTDKLIF.

In the case of this clone: The mismatch at residue 16 between this DNA's translation and the TCRdb protein of a much larger clone likely reflects a read error; the protein shown is translated from the DNA. The chain combines TRDV2 with TRDJ1; a possible D gene is TRDD3 (5 bases). The J gene is not listed in TCRdb, so it was assigned here from a DNA match to germline. The CDR3 spans 20 residues. CDR1 and CDR2 (germline): GEAIGNYY, EKD. In DNA, the CDR3 is TGTGCCTGTGACACCCTCCAGGTGGGTACTGGTGGTCAATACACCGAGAAACTCATCTTT. This gives the protein CACDTLQVGTGGQYTEKLIF.

There are many counts of this clone. This is likely an artifact of a read error, given a far larger clone one base away. This same CDR3 is encoded by further DNA sequences in the sample. This chain connects TRDV1 to TRDJ1; unclear D gene. Per germline, CDR1 TSWWSYY and CDR2 QGS. The V gene lost 1 base and the J gene lost 8 bases, with 20 bases spanning the gap. This CDR3 contains 16 residues. The CDR3 region is CALGEPLWSGSPKLIF. CDR3 DNA sequence: TGTGCTCTTGGGGAACCCCTCTGGAGTGGGAGCCCAAAACTCATCTTT.

This clone was detected a few times. The protein in TCRdb stems from a much larger clone and differs at residue 14 from this DNA's translation, likely a read error; here the protein is translated from the DNA. The gene calls are TRDV1 and TRDJ1, with D unresolved. Matching the DNA to germline supplied the J gene, which TCRdb does not give. With 0 bases removed from V and 2 bases from J, the gap between germline ends came to 34 bases. CDR1 and CDR2 from the germline V gene are TSWWSYY and QGS. This CDR3 has 23 residues. The CDR3 nucleotides are TGTGCTCTTGGGGAACTAAAATCTTTTGGTTGTAGGCCGATCCAGCGTTCAACCGATAAACTCATCTTT. As protein: CALGELKSFGCRPIQRSTDKLIF.

Comment on this clone: A far bigger clonotype differs at one base, so this is likely a read error. Distinct nucleotide sequences in the sample also encode this CDR3. This sequence joins TRDV1 and TRDJ1; 12 bases align to TRDD3. This CDR3 is 20 amino acids long. Germline CDR1 reads TSWWSYY; CDR2 reads QGS. The CDR3 region is CALGRGKTPWTGGYRDKLIF. CDR3 sequence (DNA): TGTGCTCTTGGGAGAGGGAAGACCCCCTGGACTGGGGGATACCGAGATAAACTAATCTTT.

There are a few counts of this clone. A far larger clone is a single base away, which makes a read error likely. In the same sample, other DNA sequences code for this CDR3. The chain recombines TRDV1 with TRDJ1; 11 bases align to TRDD3. The J gene was not available in TCRdb and was assigned here by matching the DNA to germline segments. This CDR3 has 25 amino acids. V was pared by 0 bases and J by 0 bases, with 27 bases of the junction left unmatched. Germline V CDR1 and CDR2: TSWWSYY, QGS. The CDR3 DNA is TGTGCTCTTGGGGAACTTCTTCTACGACGTCCTGGGGGATACCTGAGCCCTAGCTACACCGATAAACTCATCTTT. This encodes CALGELLLRRPGGYLSPSYTDKLIF.

This clone has a handful of counts. With only one base between it and a far larger clone, this is likely a read error. Other DNA sequences within the sample encode an identical CDR3. This rearrangement joins TRDV2 to TRDJ1, with TRDD3 as a possible D gene (5 bases). Since TCRdb gives no J gene, matching the DNA to germline was used here to assign it. V was cut by 4 bases and J by 1 base, with 15 bases left in between. The CDR3 totals 15 residues. The germline V gene has CDR1 GEAIGNYY and CDR2 EKD. For the CDR3, the DNA is TGTGCCTGTGAGCGGCGGGGGGCTCTCACCGATAAACTCATCTTT. Translated: CACERRGALTDKLIF.

This clone was counted a few times. This DNA translates differently at residue 10 from the TCRdb protein, which is that of a much larger clone; a read error is likely, and the protein shown is the DNA's own translation. The gene calls are TRDV1 and TRDJ1, with D unresolved. The J gene was missing in TCRdb and was found by matching the end of the DNA to germline. The CDR3 sequence is 13 residues long. Germline V gene lookup returns CDR1 TSWWSYY and CDR2 QGS. This CDR3 is CALGGYNTDELIF. The CDR3 DNA reads as TGTGCTCTTGGGGGTTATAACACCGATGAACTCATCTTT.

This clone showed up just a few times. The TCRdb protein comes from a much larger clone and disagrees with this DNA's translation at residue 18, likely due to a read error; the protein given here is derived from the DNA. The sample contains more than one DNA sequence encoding this CDR3. No J gene was assigned, while the V gene was called as TRDV3; TRDD3 is the table's D call, not checked against the DNA. This CDR3 contains 24 residues. The germline V gene has CDR1 TVYSNPD and CDR2 GDNSRS (reference sequence). The CDR3 sequence: CAFSYPSYLGDVLGDTLHTDKLIF. In DNA, the CDR3 is TGTGCCTTTAGCTACCCTTCCTACTTAGGGGATGTACTGGGGGATACGCTGCACACCGATAAGCTCATCTTT.

This clone was counted many times. TCRdb records a much larger clone's protein for this DNA, with a difference at residue 13 that likely arises from a read error; the protein given is the translation of the DNA. CDR3 DNA sequence: TGTGCCTGTGACACCGGAGAGATCTACTGGGGGCCTGCGGGGGGTTCCGATAAACTCATCTTT. It yields the protein CACDTGEIYWGPAGGSDKLIF. The rearrangement links TRDV2 to TRDJ1; 8 nucleotides agree with TRDD3. Because TCRdb records no J gene, it was assigned here through a match of the DNA to germline. This CDR3 spans 21 amino acids. CDR1 is GEAIGNYY and CDR2 is EKD in the germline V gene. V was clipped by 0 bases and J by 3 bases; unmatched bases: 23.

Notes on this clone: The TCRdb record carries a much larger clone's protein, which differs from this DNA's translation at residue 14; a read error is the likely cause, and the protein listed here is the DNA translation. V is TRDV2 and J is TRDJ1; 13 bases map to TRDD3. TCRdb offers no J gene call, so here the DNA was matched to germline to obtain one. The V segment lost 2 bases and the J segment 0 bases; nucleotides outside the gene matches: 20. Germline lookup yields CDR1 GEAIGNYY and CDR2 EKD. This CDR3 region has 22 residues. CDR3 coding DNA: TGTGCCTGTGACATTATAACTGGGGGATACGGACAAACCCCACAAGACACCGATAAACTCATCTTT. Its protein is CACDIITGGYGQTPQDTDKLIF.

Worth noting for this clone: This likely reflects a read error, since a far larger clone is one base away. The CDR3 coding sequence is TGTGCCTGTGACACCGTTTCATCCTACGGGTCTGGGGGGTACACCGATAAACTCATCTTT. It specifies CACDTVSSYGSGGYTDKLIF. V is TRDV2 and J is TRDJ1, with TRDD3 as a possible D gene (7 bases). As TCRdb names no J gene, one was assigned here on the basis of a DNA match to germline. The V and J ends lost 0 bases and 0 bases respectively, with 25 bases between them. This CDR3 is built from 20 residues. The germline CDR1 and CDR2 sequences are GEAIGNYY and EKD.

This clone was seen a handful of times. TCRdb assigns this DNA the protein of a much larger clone, which departs from its translation at residue 6; this likely reflects a read error, and the protein shown comes from translating the DNA. The chain's CDR3 is CALGDPPLSYWGPYTDKLIF. CDR3 nucleotides: TGTGCTCTTGGGGACCCCCCCCTAAGCTACTGGGGGCCTTACACCGATAAACTCATCTTT. The genes are TRDV1 and TRDJ1; 8 nucleotides align to TRDD3. Assignment of the J gene here rests on matching the DNA to germline, because TCRdb gives none. V lost 3 bases, J lost 0 bases, and 18 bases stayed unmatched. Germline CDR1 TSWWSYY, CDR2 QGS. The CDR3 runs to 20 residues.

This clone showed up just a few times. This likely traces to a read error, being one base from a far larger clone. Other nucleotide sequences in the sample specify the same CDR3. The genes are TRDV2 and TRDJ1; unclear D gene. Here the J gene came from matching the DNA to germline, since TCRdb omits it. This CDR3 is built from 16 residues. Trimming pared 0 bases from V and 2 bases from J, leaving 15 bases between. Germline assignment: CDR1 GEAIGNYY and CDR2 EKD. CDR3 DNA: TGTGCCTGTGACACCTCAGATCGTCGGACAACCGATAAACTCATCTTT. It is translated as CACDTSDRRTTDKLIF.

With regard to this clone: The protein recorded in TCRdb matches a much larger clone and deviates from this DNA's translation at residue 11, suggesting a read error; the protein here is obtained by translating the DNA. J is TRDJ1 and V is TRDV3; 7 bases line up with TRDD3. Because TCRdb records no J gene, it was assigned here through a match of the DNA to germline. Trimming at V came to 5 bases and at J to 4 bases, leaving 19 bases not matched to a gene. Germline-derived CDR1 and CDR2 are TVYSNPD and GDNSRS (reference sequence). CDR3 length: 16 amino acids. This CDR3 reads CAVLSWGYQGIDKLIF. CDR3 DNA sequence: TGTGCCGTACTATCCTGGGGGTACCAGGGAATCGATAAACTCATCTTT.

This clone was observed a few times. Only one base separates this from a far larger clonotype, so it likely reflects a read error. Additional DNA sequences in this sample encode the identical CDR3. The rearrangement links TRAV38-2/DV8 to TRDJ1; 8 positions match TRDD3. TCRdb supplies no J gene; here it was assigned by aligning the nucleotide sequence to germline. This CDR3 is 23 amino acids long. CDR1 and CDR2 from the germline V gene are TSESDYY and QEAYKQQN. The V gene end was trimmed by 2 bases and the J gene end by 7 bases; junction bases not matched to a gene: 34. The CDR3 DNA follows: TGTGCTTATAGGAGTATAGAACTATTCCCCCTATTACTGGGGGCCAAACCCGGAGGTAAACTCATCTTT. It codes for CAYRSIELFPLLLGAKPGGKLIF.

In this sample, this clone turned up many times. The TCRdb protein comes from a much larger clone and disagrees with this DNA's translation at residue 3, likely due to a read error; the protein given here is derived from the DNA. The chain carries TRDV1 and TRDJ1; TRDD3 matches 12 bases. Germline lookup yields CDR1 TSWWSYY and CDR2 QGS. The CDR3 is 22 residues long. Written as DNA, the CDR3 is TGTGCTCCTGGGGTTGAATTGTCCCCGGGCTACTGGGGGATACTGTACACCGATAAACTCATCTTT. It specifies CAPGVELSPGYWGILYTDKLIF.

Remarks on this clone: The protein recorded in TCRdb matches a much larger clone and deviates from this DNA's translation at residue 9, suggesting a read error; the protein here is obtained by translating the DNA. This chain joins TRDV1 and TRDJ1, with D uncertain. The J gene, not given by TCRdb, was assigned here from a germline match of the nucleotide sequence. Germline CDR1 and CDR2: TSWWSYY and QGS. This CDR3 has 13 residues. Trimming left V 5 bases short and J 7 bases short, with 14 bases between. Here the CDR3 DNA reads TGTGCTCTTGGGCGCCTAAGGCCCGCTAAACTCATCTTT. This codes for CALGRLRPAKLIF.

At least ten counts were recorded for this clone. A much larger clone differs by one base, so this may be a read error. V usage is TRDV3 and J usage is TRDJ1; tentatively, D is TRDD3 (5 bases). Germline V gene sequence: CDR1 TVYSNPD, CDR2 GDNSRS (reference sequence). Trimming shortened V by 2 bases and J by 8 bases, and 36 bases separated the two germline ends. The CDR3 runs to 19 residues. In nucleotides, the CDR3 is TGTGCCTTTGGCCGGGGCCCATTCTACGCCCCCGTACTGGCCGCGAAACTCATCTTT. It yields the protein CAFGRGPFYAPVLAAKLIF. Full variable domain (rest looked up from reference TRDV3 and TRDJ1): CDKVTQSSPDQTVASGSEVVLLCTYDTVYSNPDLFWYRIRPDYSFQFVFYGDNSRSEGADFTQGRFSVKHILTQKAFHLVISPVRTEDSATYYCAFGRGPFYAPVLAAKLIFGKGTRVTVEP.